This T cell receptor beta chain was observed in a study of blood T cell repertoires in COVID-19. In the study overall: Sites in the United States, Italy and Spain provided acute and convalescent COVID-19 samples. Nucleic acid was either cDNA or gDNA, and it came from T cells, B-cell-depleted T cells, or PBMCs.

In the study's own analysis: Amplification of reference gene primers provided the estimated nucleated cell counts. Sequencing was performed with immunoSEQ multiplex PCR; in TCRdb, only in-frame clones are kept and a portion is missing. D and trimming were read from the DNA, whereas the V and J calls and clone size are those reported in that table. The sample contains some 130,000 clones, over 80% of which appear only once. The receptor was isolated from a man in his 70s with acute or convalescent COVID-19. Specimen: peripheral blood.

CDR3 coding DNA: TGTGCCAGCAGCCCCTCGGTAGGGACTCAGCCCTATGAGCAGTTCTTC. Protein sequence: CASSPSVGTQPYEQFF. The chain has TRBV5-5 and TRBJ2-1; D might be TRBD2 (6 bases). Trimming pared 4 bases from V and 8 bases from J, leaving 22 bases between. Germline CDR1 is SGHKS and CDR2 is YYEKEE (reference sequence). The CDR3 contains 16 residues.